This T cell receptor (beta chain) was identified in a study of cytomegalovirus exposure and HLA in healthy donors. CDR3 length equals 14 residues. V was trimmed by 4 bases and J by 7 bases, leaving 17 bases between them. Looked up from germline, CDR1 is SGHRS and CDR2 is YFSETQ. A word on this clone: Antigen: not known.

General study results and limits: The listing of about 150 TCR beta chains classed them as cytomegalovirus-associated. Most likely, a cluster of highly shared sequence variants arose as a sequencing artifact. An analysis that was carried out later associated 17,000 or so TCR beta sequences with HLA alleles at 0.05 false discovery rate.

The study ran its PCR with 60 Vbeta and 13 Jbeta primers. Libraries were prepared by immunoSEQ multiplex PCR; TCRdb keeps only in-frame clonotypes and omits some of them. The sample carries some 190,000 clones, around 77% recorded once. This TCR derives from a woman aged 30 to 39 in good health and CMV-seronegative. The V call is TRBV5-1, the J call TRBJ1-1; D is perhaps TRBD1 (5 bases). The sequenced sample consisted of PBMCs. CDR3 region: CASSRAGLNYEAFF. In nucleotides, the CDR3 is TGCGCCAGCAGCCGAGCAGGGCTGAATTATGAAGCTTTCTTT.